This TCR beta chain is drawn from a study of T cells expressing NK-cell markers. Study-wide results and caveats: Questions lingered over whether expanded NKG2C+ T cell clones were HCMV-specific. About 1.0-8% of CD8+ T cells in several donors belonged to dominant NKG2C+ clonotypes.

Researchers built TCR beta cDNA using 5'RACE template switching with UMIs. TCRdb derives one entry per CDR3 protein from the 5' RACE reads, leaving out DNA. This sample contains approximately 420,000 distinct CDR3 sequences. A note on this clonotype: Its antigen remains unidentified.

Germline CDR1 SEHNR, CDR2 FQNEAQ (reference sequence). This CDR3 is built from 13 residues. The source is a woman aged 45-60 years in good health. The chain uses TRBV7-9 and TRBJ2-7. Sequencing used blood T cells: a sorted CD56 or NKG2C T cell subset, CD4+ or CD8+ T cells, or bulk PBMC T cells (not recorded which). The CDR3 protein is CASSLDGNYEQYF. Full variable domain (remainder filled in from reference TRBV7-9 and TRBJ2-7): DTGVSQNPRHKITKRGQNVTFRCDPISEHNRLYWYRQTLGQGPEFLTYFQNEAQLEKSRLLSDRFSAERPKGSFSTLEIQRTEQGDSAMYLCASSLDGNYEQYFGPGTRLTVT.